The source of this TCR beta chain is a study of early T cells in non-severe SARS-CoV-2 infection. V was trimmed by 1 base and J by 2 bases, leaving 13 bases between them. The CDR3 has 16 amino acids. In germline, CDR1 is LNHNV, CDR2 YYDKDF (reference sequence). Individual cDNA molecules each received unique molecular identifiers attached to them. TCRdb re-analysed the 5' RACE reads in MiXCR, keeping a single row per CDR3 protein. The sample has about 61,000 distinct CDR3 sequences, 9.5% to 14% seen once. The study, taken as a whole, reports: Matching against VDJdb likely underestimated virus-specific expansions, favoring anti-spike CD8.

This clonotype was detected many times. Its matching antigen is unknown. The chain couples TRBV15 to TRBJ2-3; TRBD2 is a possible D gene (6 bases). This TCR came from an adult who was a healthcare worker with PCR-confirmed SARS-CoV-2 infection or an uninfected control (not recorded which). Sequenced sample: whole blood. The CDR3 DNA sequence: TGTGCCACCAGCAGAGGCGGGGCGGGCTTCACAGATACGCAGTATTTT. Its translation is CATSRGGAGFTDTQYF.